The 2 T cell receptor beta chains below all came from one sample that was sequenced in a study of human T cells and chemical hapten exposure. MiXCR was run by TCRdb on the RACE reads, yielding one entry per CDR3 protein. This table has around 350,000 distinct CDR3 sequences, 4.5% to 7% appearing once. Time point meaning: pre-sensitization, week 0. Treatment in this sample: therapeutic diphenylcyclopropenone sensitization with weekly scalp DPC. The input for sequencing was whole blood, taken in connection with sensitization to the hapten diphenylcyclopropenone (DPC). These TCRs come from a young woman with alopecia areata. Some clones in this sample may be carry-over from other donors' samples.

This clonotype came up a few times. V usage is TRBV18 and J usage is TRBJ1-6; D is unclear. Per the germline V gene, CDR1 is KGHSH and CDR2 is LQKENI. Between the trimmed V and J ends, which lost 3 bases and 9 bases, there was a span of 12 bases. There are 14 residues in the CDR3. Here the CDR3 reads CASSPSGESSPLHF. CDR3 bases: TGTGCCAGCTCACCTAGTGGGGAGAGTTCACCCCTCCACTTT.

This clonotype was seen repeatedly, ten times or more. V and J are TRBV10-3 and TRBJ2-7; D remains ambiguous. This CDR3 is 14 amino acids long. Germline assignment: CDR1 ENHRY and CDR2 SYGVKD. V lost 3 bases, J lost 6 bases, and 15 bases lay in between. CDR3 sequence (DNA): TGTGCCATCAGTGATCCCGGAGAACGGTCCGAGCAGTACTTC. Protein: CAISDPGERSEQYF.